This is a list of T cell receptor beta chains from one sample in a study of a mutant IDH1 vaccine in newly diagnosed glioma. The repertoire was sequenced with immunoSEQ multiplex PCR; TCRdb's copy has only in-frame clones and lacks some. Among about 53,000 clones listed, about 81% were seen once. Which antigens these TCRs recognize remains unknown. The sample consisted of PBMCs, taken from a glioma patient whose treatment included an IDH1 peptide vaccine. The receptors originated from a woman aged 40 to 55 with glioma. Some clones in this sample may be carry-over from other donors' samples. Each CDR3 is given with its conserved first and last residue. Each record gives: clone size, J gene, V gene, D gene, CDR3 DNA, CDR3 protein. The D gene is left open where the match is weak. Only part of the rows carry a size: once, few, many, or a class if the clone is expanded.

clone_size: few; j_call: TRBJ1-5; v_call: TRBV6-6; d_call: -; cdr3_nt: TGTGCCAGCAGTTACGAGGAAGTTCAGCCCCAGCATTTT; cdr3_aa: CASSYEEVQPQHF
clone_size: -; j_call: TRBJ1-1; v_call: TRBV2; d_call: -; cdr3_nt: TGTGCCAGCAGGGACCCGGGACAAACGAACACTGAAGCTTTCTTT; cdr3_aa: CASRDPGQTNTEAFF
clone_size: -; j_call: TRBJ1-1; v_call: TRBV27; d_call: -; cdr3_nt: TGTGCCAGCTTAGTCGGCAGGGAAGCTTTCTTT; cdr3_aa: CASLVGREAFF
clone_size: -; j_call: TRBJ2-1; v_call: TRBV9; d_call: TRBD1; cdr3_nt: TGTGCCAGCAGCTCAATTACGACAGGGGGCGCGAACAATGAGCAGTTCTTC; cdr3_aa: CASSSITTGGANNEQFF
clone_size: once; j_call: TRBJ1-1; v_call: TRBV27; d_call: TRBD1; cdr3_nt: TGTGCCAGCAGTTTCCCCGGGACAGGTGAAGCTTTCTTT; cdr3_aa: CASSFPGTGEAFF
clone_size: -; j_call: TRBJ2-7; v_call: TRBV5-1; d_call: TRBD2; cdr3_nt: TGCGCCAGCAGCTTGGATAGCGGGGCCTCCTACGAGCAGTACTTC; cdr3_aa: CASSLDSGASYEQYF
clone_size: few; j_call: TRBJ1-1; v_call: TRBV29-1; d_call: TRBD1; cdr3_nt: TGCAGCGTGAGGGACAGGGGTGGGAAGAACACTGAAGCTTTCTTT; cdr3_aa: CSVRDRGGKNTEAFF
clone_size: -; j_call: TRBJ2-1; v_call: TRBV15; d_call: -; cdr3_nt: TGTGCCACCAGCACATTGAAAGGGGGACGGAGCTCCTACAATGAGCAGTTCTTC; cdr3_aa: CATSTLKGGRSSYNEQFF
clone_size: -; j_call: TRBJ2-3; v_call: TRBV6-6; d_call: -; cdr3_nt: TGTGCCAGCAGTTACGGGTGGGGGAAGGATACGCAGTATTTT; cdr3_aa: CASSYGWGKDTQYF
clone_size: -; j_call: TRBJ2-3; v_call: TRBV7-9; d_call: -; cdr3_nt: TGTGCCAGCAGCCCGGGGTATACCTTAACAGATACGCAGTATTTT; cdr3_aa: CASSPGYTLTDTQYF
clone_size: few; j_call: TRBJ2-7; v_call: TRBV6-6; d_call: TRBD1; cdr3_nt: TGTGCCAGCGGATTGGGACAGTACGAGCAGTACTTC; cdr3_aa: CASGLGQYEQYF
clone_size: -; j_call: TRBJ2-3; v_call: TRBV6-5; d_call: TRBD2; cdr3_nt: TGTGCCAGCAGAAAGCGGGAGCAATATACGCAGTATTTT; cdr3_aa: CASRKREQYTQYF
clone_size: -; j_call: TRBJ1-2; v_call: TRBV6-1; d_call: -; cdr3_nt: TGTGCCACTGTAAGGGGTAACTATGGCTACACCTTC; cdr3_aa: CATVRGNYGYTF
clone_size: -; j_call: TRBJ1-6; v_call: TRBV6-4; d_call: -; cdr3_nt: TGTGCCAGCAGTGACAGGGGTTATAATTCACCCCTCCACTTT; cdr3_aa: CASSDRGYNSPLHF
clone_size: -; j_call: TRBJ2-3; v_call: TRBV6-4; d_call: TRBD2; cdr3_nt: TGTGCCAGCAGTGACCGTCTAGCGGGGGGGCCGGATACGCAGTATTTT; cdr3_aa: CASSDRLAGGPDTQYF
clone_size: -; j_call: TRBJ1-5; v_call: TRBV19; d_call: -; cdr3_nt: TGTGCCAGTAGTTGGACAGCCTTAGCTTCCAATCAGCCCCAGCATTTT; cdr3_aa: CASSWTALASNQPQHF
clone_size: -; j_call: TRBJ2-1; v_call: TRBV7-2; d_call: -; cdr3_nt: TGTGCCAGCAGTGCGTTGGATGAGCAGTTCTTC; cdr3_aa: CASSALDEQFF
clone_size: -; j_call: TRBJ2-3; v_call: TRBV5-1; d_call: TRBD2; cdr3_nt: TGCGCCAGCAGCCCGGGACTAATCACAGATACGCAGTATTTT; cdr3_aa: CASSPGLITDTQYF
clone_size: -; j_call: TRBJ1-5; v_call: TRBV12-5; d_call: TRBD1; cdr3_nt: TGTGCTAGTGGTCCTGGGACAGGGGATCAGCCCCAGCATTTT; cdr3_aa: CASGPGTGDQPQHF
clone_size: -; j_call: TRBJ1-1; v_call: TRBV6-6; d_call: TRBD1; cdr3_nt: TGTGCCAGCCTAGGTTCGACAGGGCCTAACACTGAAGCTTTCTTT; cdr3_aa: CASLGSTGPNTEAFF
clone_size: -; j_call: TRBJ2-3; v_call: TRBV2; d_call: -; cdr3_nt: TGTGCCAGCAGTGAAGAGCCCGACAGCACAGATACGCAGTATTTT; cdr3_aa: CASSEEPDSTDTQYF
clone_size: -; j_call: TRBJ1-1; v_call: TRBV10-1; d_call: TRBD1; cdr3_nt: TGCGCCAGCAGTAAAACAGGGGTTACTGAAGCTTTCTTT; cdr3_aa: CASSKTGVTEAFF
clone_size: once; j_call: TRBJ2-5; v_call: TRBV4-1; d_call: TRBD2; cdr3_nt: TGCGCCAGCAGCTCTCCGGGACTAGCGGGACCCCAAGAGACCCAGTACTTC; cdr3_aa: CASSSPGLAGPQETQYF
clone_size: -; j_call: TRBJ1-5; v_call: TRBV5-1; d_call: TRBD1; cdr3_nt: TGCGCCAGCAGCGTAACAGGGGCTCGCAATCAGCCCCAGCATTTT; cdr3_aa: CASSVTGARNQPQHF
clone_size: once; j_call: TRBJ2-5; v_call: TRBV18; d_call: -; cdr3_nt: TGTGCCAGCTCGCAACTAGGGAAACAAGAGACCCAGTACTTC; cdr3_aa: CASSQLGKQETQYF
clone_size: -; j_call: TRBJ2-2; v_call: TRBV4-3; d_call: -; cdr3_nt: TGCGCCAGCAGCCAAGGTCCAGGGGCTAACACCGGGGAGCTGTTTTTT; cdr3_aa: CASSQGPGANTGELFF
clone_size: once; j_call: TRBJ2-7; v_call: TRBV13; d_call: -; cdr3_nt: TGTGCCAGCAGCTCGGACAGATCCTACGAGCAGTACTTC; cdr3_aa: CASSSDRSYEQYF
clone_size: once; j_call: TRBJ2-1; v_call: TRBV30; d_call: -; cdr3_nt: TGTGCCTGGAGTGCTCCGGGAGCGACCTACAATGAGCAGTTCTTC; cdr3_aa: CAWSAPGATYNEQFF
clone_size: -; j_call: TRBJ2-3; v_call: TRBV5-1; d_call: -; cdr3_nt: TGCGCCAGCAGCTTCACCCACGACAGAAACACAGATACGCAGTATTTT; cdr3_aa: CASSFTHDRNTDTQYF
clone_size: -; j_call: TRBJ2-2; v_call: TRBV6-5; d_call: -; cdr3_nt: TGTGCCAGCAGTTACGGTGAGGGGGCCGGGGAGCTGTTTTTT; cdr3_aa: CASSYGEGAGELFF
clone_size: few; j_call: TRBJ1-4; v_call: TRBV6-4; d_call: -; cdr3_nt: TGTGCCAGCATAGAGGATAATGAAAAACTGTTTTTT; cdr3_aa: CASIEDNEKLFF
clone_size: once; j_call: TRBJ1-4; v_call: TRBV6-1; d_call: -; cdr3_nt: TGTGCCAGCAGTGAACAGGACATCGGAAAACTGTTTTTT; cdr3_aa: CASSEQDIGKLFF
clone_size: -; j_call: TRBJ1-2; v_call: TRBV6-5; d_call: -; cdr3_nt: TGTGCCAGCAGATCTAACTATGGCTACACCTTC; cdr3_aa: CASRSNYGYTF
clone_size: -; j_call: TRBJ2-7; v_call: TRBV4-3; d_call: -; cdr3_nt: TGCGCCAGCAGCCAAGCAGTCCCCCAAAGCGCGGGGAATACCTACGAGCAGTACTTC; cdr3_aa: CASSQAVPQSAGNTYEQYF
clone_size: few; j_call: TRBJ2-7; v_call: TRBV10-3; d_call: -; cdr3_nt: TGTGCCATCAGTGAGTCAGATGGGGATTACGAGCAGTACTTC; cdr3_aa: CAISESDGDYEQYF
clone_size: -; j_call: TRBJ2-1; v_call: TRBV6-5; d_call: TRBD2; cdr3_nt: TGTGCCAGCAGTTACCGTAGCGGGGACTCCTACAATGAGCAGTTCTTC; cdr3_aa: CASSYRSGDSYNEQFF
clone_size: -; j_call: TRBJ2-5; v_call: TRBV19; d_call: TRBD1; cdr3_nt: TGTGCCAGTAGCCCGACAGGGTCTGAGACCCAGTACTTC; cdr3_aa: CASSPTGSETQYF
clone_size: -; j_call: TRBJ2-7; v_call: TRBV2; d_call: -; cdr3_nt: TGTGCCACCGGGGCCCTTATCTCCTACGAGCAGTACTTC; cdr3_aa: CATGALISYEQYF
clone_size: -; j_call: TRBJ2-2; v_call: TRBV14; d_call: TRBD2; cdr3_nt: TGTGCCAGCAGCCCTAGCGGGGGGACGCCCGGGGAGCTGTTTTTT; cdr3_aa: CASSPSGGTPGELFF
clone_size: -; j_call: TRBJ1-4; v_call: TRBV7-3; d_call: -; cdr3_nt: TGTGCCAGCAGCCCGAGTAATGTCGGTACTAATGAAAAACTGTTTTTT; cdr3_aa: CASSPSNVGTNEKLFF
clone_size: -; j_call: TRBJ1-3; v_call: TRBV2; d_call: TRBD1; cdr3_nt: TGTGCCAGCAGAGACAGGGCGGACACCATATATTTT; cdr3_aa: CASRDRADTIYF
clone_size: -; j_call: TRBJ1-6; v_call: TRBV11-2; d_call: -; cdr3_nt: TGTGCCAGCAGCTTAGACAGGACCTCCTATAATTCACCCCTCCACTTT; cdr3_aa: CASSLDRTSYNSPLHF
clone_size: -; j_call: TRBJ1-2; v_call: TRBV12-5; d_call: TRBD1; cdr3_nt: TGTGCTAGTGGTTTGAGGGGGCCAGATGGCTACACCTTC; cdr3_aa: CASGLRGPDGYTF
clone_size: -; j_call: TRBJ2-2; v_call: TRBV25-1; d_call: -; cdr3_nt: TGTGCCAGCAGTGAATCATGGCAGGGAAAGACCACCGGGGAGCTGTTTTTT; cdr3_aa: CASSESWQGKTTGELFF
clone_size: once; j_call: TRBJ1-1; v_call: TRBV7-6; d_call: -; cdr3_nt: TGTGCCAGCAGCTTACGGCCCGCCCCTGAAGCTTTCTTT; cdr3_aa: CASSLRPAPEAFF
clone_size: -; j_call: TRBJ2-3; v_call: TRBV5-6; d_call: TRBD2; cdr3_nt: TGTGCCAGCAGCCAGGGACTAGCATCGGAGGGGCTTAGCACAGATACGCAGTATTTT; cdr3_aa: CASSQGLASEGLSTDTQYF